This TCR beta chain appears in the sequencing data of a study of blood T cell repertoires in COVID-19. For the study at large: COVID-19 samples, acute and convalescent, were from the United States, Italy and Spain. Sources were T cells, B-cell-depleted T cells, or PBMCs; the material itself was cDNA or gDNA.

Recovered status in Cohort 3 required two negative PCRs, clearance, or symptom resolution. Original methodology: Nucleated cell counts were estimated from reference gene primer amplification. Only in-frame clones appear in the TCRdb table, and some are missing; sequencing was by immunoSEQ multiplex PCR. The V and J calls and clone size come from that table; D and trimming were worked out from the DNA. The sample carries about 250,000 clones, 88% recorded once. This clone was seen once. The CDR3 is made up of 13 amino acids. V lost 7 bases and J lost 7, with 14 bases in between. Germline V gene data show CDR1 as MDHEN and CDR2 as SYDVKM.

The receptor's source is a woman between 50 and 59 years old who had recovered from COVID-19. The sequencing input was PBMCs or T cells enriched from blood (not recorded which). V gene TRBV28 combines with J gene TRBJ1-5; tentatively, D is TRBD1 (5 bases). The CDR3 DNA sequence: TGTGCCAGCAAGGGAAATCAGGGACAGCCCCAGCATTTT. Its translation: CASKGNQGQPQHF.